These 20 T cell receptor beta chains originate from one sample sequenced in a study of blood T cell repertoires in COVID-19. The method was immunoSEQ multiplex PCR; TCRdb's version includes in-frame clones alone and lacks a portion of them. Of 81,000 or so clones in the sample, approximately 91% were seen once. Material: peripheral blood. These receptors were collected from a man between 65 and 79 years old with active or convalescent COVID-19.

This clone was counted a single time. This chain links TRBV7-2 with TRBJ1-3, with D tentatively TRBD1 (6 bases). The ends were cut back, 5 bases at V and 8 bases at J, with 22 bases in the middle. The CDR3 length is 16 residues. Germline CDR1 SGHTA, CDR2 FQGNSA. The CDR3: CASSLLRGGSSDTIYF. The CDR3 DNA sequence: TGTGCCAGCAGCCTCCTCCGGGGGGGCTCGAGTGACACCATATATTTT.

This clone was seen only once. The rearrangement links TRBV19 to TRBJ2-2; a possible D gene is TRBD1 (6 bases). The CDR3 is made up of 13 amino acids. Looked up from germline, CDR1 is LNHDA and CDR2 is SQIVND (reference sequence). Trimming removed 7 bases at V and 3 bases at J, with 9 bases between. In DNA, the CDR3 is TGTGCCAGTAAAACAGGGTACACCGGGGAGCTGTTTTTT. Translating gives CASKTGYTGELFF.

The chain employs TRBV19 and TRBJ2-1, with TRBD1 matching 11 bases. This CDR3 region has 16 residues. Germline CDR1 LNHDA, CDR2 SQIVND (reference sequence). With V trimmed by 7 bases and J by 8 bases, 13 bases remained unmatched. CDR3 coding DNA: TGTGCCAGTACTCCAGCGGGGACAGGGGGTAGGGATGAGCAGTTCTTC. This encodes CASTPAGTGGRDEQFF.

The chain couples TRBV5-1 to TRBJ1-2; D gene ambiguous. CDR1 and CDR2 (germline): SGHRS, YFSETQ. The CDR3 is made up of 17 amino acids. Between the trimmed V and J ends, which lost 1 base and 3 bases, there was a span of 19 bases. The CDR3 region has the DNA TGCGCCAGCAGCTTGAGCTTTGTGTACAGCGGGGACTATGGCTACACCTTC. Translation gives CASSLSFVYSGDYGYTF.

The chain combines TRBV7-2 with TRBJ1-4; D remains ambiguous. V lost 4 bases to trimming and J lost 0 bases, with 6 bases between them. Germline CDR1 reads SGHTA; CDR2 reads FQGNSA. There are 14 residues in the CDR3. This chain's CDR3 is CASSSFPTNEKLFF. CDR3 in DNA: TGTGCCAGCAGCTCGTTCCCAACTAATGAAAAACTGTTTTTT.

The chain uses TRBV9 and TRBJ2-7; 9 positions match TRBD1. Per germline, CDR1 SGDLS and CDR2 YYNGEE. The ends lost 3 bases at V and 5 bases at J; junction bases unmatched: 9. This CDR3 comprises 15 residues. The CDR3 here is CASSDVGTGSNEQYF. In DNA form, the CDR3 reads TGTGCCAGCAGCGACGTAGGGACAGGGTCAAACGAGCAGTACTTC.

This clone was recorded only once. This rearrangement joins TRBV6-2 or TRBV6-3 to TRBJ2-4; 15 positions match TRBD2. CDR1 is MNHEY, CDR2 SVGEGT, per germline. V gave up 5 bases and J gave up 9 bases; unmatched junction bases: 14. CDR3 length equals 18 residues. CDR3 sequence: CASSPNGTSGGSRVIQYF. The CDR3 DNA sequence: TGTGCCAGCAGTCCGAACGGGACTAGCGGGGGGAGCCGGGTCATTCAGTACTTC.

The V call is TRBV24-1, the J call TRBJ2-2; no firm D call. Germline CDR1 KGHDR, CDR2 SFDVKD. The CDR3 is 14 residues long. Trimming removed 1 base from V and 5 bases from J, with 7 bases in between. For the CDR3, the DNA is TGTGCCACCAGTGATTTCGGAGAGACCGGGGAGCTGTTTTTT. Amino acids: CATSDFGETGELFF.

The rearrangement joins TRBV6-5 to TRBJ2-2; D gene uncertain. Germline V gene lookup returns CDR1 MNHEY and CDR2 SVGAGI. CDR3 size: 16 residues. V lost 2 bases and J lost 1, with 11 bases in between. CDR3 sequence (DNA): TGTGCCAGCAGTTACGTCCAGCCTAGGAACACCGGGGAGCTGTTTTTT. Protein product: CASSYVQPRNTGELFF.

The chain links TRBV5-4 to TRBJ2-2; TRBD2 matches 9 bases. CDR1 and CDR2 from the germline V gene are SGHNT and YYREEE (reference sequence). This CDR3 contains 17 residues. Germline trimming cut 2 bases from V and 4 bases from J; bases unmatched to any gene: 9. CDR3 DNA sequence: TGTGCCAGCAGCTTCCCCGGGCGGGGGGGAGGCACCGGGGAGCTGTTTTTT. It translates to CASSFPGRGGGTGELFF.

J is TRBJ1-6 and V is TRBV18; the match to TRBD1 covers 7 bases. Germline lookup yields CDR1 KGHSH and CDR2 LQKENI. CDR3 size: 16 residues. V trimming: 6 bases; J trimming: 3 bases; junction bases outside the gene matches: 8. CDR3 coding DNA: TGTGCCAGCTCCCCTACAGGGGCCCTCTATAATTCACCCCTCCACTTT. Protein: CASSPTGALYNSPLHF. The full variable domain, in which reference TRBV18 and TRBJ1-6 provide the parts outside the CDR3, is NAGVMQNPRHLVRRRGQEARLRCSPMKGHSHVYWYRQLPEEGLKFMVYLQKENIIDESGMPKERFSAEFPKEGPSILRIQQVVRGDSAAYFCASSPTGALYNSPLHFGNGTRLTVT.

The chain's CDR3 is CAISELGEANEKLFF. The CDR3, as DNA: TGTGCCATCAGTGAGCTTGGGGAGGCTAATGAAAAACTGTTTTTT. This sequence joins TRBV10-3 and TRBJ1-4; D is undetermined. Trimming removed 2 bases from V and 3 bases from J, with 10 bases in between. The CDR3 consists of 15 residues. Germline CDR1 and CDR2: ENHRY and SYGVKD.

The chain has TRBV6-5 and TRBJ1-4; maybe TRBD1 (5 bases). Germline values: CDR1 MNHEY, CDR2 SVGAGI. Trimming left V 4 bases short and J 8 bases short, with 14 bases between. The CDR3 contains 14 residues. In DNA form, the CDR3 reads TGTGCCAGCAGTTTAGACAGTTCGAACGAAAAACTGTTTTTT. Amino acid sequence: CASSLDSSNEKLFF.

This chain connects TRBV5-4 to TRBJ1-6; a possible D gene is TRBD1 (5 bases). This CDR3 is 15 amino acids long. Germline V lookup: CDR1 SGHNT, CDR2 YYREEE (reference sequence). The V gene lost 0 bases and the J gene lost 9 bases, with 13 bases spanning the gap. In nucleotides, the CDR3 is TGTGCCAGCAGCTTGGTTGGGGGGTTTAGTTCACCCCTCCACTTT. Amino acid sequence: CASSLVGGFSSPLHF.

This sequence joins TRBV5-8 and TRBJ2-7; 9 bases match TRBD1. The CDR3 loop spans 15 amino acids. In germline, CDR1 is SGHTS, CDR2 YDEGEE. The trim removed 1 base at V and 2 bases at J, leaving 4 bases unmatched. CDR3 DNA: TGTGCCAGCAGCTTGTCGCGGGACAGGGCCTACGAGCAGTACTTC. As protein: CASSLSRDRAYEQYF. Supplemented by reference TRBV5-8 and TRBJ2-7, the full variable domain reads EAGVTQSPTHLIKTRGQQATLRCSPISGHTSVYWYQQALGLGLQFLLWYDEGEERNRGNFPPRFSGRQFPNYSSELNVNALELEDSALYLCASSLSRDRAYEQYFGPGTRLTVT.

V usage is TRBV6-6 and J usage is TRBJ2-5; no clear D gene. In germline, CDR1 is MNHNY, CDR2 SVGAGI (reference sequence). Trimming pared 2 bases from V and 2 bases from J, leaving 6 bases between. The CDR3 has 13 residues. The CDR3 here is CASSYSTQETQYF. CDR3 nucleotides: TGTGCCAGCAGTTACAGCACTCAAGAGACCCAGTACTTC.

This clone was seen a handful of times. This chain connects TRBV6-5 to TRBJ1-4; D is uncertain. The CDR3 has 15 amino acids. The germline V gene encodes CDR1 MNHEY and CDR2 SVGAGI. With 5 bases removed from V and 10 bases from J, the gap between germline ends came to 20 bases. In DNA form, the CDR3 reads TGTGCCAGCAGTCCGATCCCGGGATATTCCGGAAAACTGTTTTTT. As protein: CASSPIPGYSGKLFF.

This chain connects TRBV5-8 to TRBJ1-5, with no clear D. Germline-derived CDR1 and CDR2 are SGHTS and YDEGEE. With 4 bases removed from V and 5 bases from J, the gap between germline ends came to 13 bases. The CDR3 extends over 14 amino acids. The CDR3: CASSHFYSHQPQHF. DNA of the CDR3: TGTGCCAGCAGCCATTTCTACTCCCATCAGCCCCAGCATTTT.

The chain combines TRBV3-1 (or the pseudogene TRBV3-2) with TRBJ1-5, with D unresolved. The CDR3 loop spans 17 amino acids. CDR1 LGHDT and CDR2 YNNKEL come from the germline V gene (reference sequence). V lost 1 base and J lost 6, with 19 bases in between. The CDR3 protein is CASSQVFWLESGQPQHF. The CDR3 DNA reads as TGTGCCAGCAGCCAAGTTTTCTGGCTGGAGTCGGGTCAGCCCCAGCATTTT.

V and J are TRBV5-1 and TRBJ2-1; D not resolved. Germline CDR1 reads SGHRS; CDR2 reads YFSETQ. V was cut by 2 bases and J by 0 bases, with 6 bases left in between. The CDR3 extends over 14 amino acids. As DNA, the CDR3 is TGCGCCAGCAGCTTAAGCACCTCCTACAATGAGCAGTTCTTC. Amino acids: CASSLSTSYNEQFF.